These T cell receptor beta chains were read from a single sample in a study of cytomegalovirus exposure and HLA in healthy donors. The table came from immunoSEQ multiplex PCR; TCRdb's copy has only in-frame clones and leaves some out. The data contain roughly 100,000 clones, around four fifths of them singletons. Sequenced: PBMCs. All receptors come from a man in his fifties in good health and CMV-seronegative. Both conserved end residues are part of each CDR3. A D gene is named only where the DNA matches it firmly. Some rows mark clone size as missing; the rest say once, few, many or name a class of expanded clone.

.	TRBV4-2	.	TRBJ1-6	TGTGCCAGCAGCCAAACGGTGAGGGTGGGCTCACCCCTCCACTTT	CASSQTVRVGSPLHF
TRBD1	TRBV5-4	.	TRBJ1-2	TGTGCCAGCAGCTCGGGACAGGCTCTTGGCTACACCTTC	CASSSGQALGYTF
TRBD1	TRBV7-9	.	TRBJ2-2	TGTGCCAGCAGCTTGGGACAGGGCGGCCTTACCGGGGAGCTGTTTTTT	CASSLGQGGLTGELFF
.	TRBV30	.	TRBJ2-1	TGTGCCTGGATGCCGAGACAGGCCTACAATGAGCAGTTCTTC	CAWMPRQAYNEQFF
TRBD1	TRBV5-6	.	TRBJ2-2	TGTGCCAGCAGCTACCGGACAGGGGCCGGGGAGCTGTTTTTT	CASSYRTGAGELFF
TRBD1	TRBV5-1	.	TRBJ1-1	TGCGCCAGCAGCTGGGACAGAATTAACACTGAAGCTTTCTTT	CASSWDRINTEAFF
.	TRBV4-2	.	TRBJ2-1	TGTGCCAGCAGCCAGGGACTGGCGTTTGTCGAGCAGTTCTTC	CASSQGLAFVEQFF
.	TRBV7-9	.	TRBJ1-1	TGTGCCAGCAGCTTAGTCGGCAGGCACGCTGAAGCTTTCTTT	CASSLVGRHAEAFF
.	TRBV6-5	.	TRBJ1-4	TGTGCCAGCAGTCGCCGGGATACTAATGAAAAACTGTTTTTT	CASSRRDTNEKLFF
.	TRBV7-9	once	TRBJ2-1	TGTGCCAGCAGCTTAGACTTCCGAAATGAGCAGTTCTTC	CASSLDFRNEQFF
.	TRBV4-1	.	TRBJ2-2	TGCGCCAGCAGCCAAGTAACAGTCACCGGGGAGCTGTTTTTT	CASSQVTVTGELFF
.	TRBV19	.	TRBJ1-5	TGTGCCAGTAGTAGTGCAGACTGGCCCCAGCATTTT	CASSSADWPQHF
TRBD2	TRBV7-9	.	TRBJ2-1	TGTGCCAGCAGCCGAGAGCGGGGGGGTTACAATGAGCAGTTCTTC	CASSRERGGYNEQFF
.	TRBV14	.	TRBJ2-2	TGTGCCAGCAGCCCCCGACGTGGTTCCCTAGACACCGGGGAGCTGTTTTTT	CASSPRRGSLDTGELFF
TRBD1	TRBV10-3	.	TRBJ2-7	TGTGCCATCAGGGGGGGACAGGGGTATGGGGAGCAGTACTTC	CAIRGGQGYGEQYF
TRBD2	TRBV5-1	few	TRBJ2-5	TGCGCCAGCAGCTTGGCGGGACTAAAAATCGAGACCCAGTACTTC	CASSLAGLKIETQYF
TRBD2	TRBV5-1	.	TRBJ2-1	TGCGCCAGCAGCTTGGTCCTGGGGGGGGAAAACTCTGAGCAGTTCTTC	CASSLVLGGENSEQFF
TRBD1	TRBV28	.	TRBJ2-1	TGTGCCAGCAGTGGACAGGGTAGCTCCTACAATGAGCAGTTCTTC	CASSGQGSSYNEQFF
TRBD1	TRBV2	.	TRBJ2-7	TGTGCCAGCAGTCCTGGACAGGGTTACTACGAGCAGTACTTC	CASSPGQGYYEQYF
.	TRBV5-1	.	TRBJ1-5	TGCGCCAGCAGCTTGTCCCCGGAGGCCAATCAGCCCCAGCATTTT	CASSLSPEANQPQHF
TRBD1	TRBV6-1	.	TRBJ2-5	TGTGCCAGCAGTGAATACCGGGACAGGGGGCCCGGGGAGACCCAGTACTTC	CASSEYRDRGPGETQYF
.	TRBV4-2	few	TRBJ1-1	TGTGCCAGCAGCCAACAACAGGCACGTACTGAAGCTTTCTTT	CASSQQQARTEAFF